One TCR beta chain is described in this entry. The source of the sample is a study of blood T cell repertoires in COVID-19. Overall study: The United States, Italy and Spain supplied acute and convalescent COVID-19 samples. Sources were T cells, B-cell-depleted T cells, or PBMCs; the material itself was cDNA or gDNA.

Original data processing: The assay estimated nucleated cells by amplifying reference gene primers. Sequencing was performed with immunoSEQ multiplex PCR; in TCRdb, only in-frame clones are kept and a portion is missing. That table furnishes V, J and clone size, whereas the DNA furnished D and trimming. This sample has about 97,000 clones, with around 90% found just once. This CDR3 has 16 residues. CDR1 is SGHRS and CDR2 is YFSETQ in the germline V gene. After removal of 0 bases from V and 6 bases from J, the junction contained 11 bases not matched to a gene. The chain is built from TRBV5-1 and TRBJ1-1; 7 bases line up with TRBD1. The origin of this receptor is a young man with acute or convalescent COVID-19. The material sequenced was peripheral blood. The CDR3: CASSLGQGTPRAEAFF. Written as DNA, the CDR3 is TGCGCCAGCAGCTTGGGACAGGGTACCCCCCGGGCTGAAGCTTTCTTT.